The rows below give T cell receptor beta chains drawn from one sample of a study of identical twins. TCRdb reprocessed the 5' RACE reads with MiXCR, giving one entry per CDR3 protein. In the table there are about 240,000 distinct CDR3 sequences, roughly an eighth of which are singletons. These data were also filed under a second study, of yellow fever vaccine responses in identical twins.

The sequencing input was memory (CD45RO+) T cells sorted from blood. The source of these receptors is a woman aged 18-29 years in good health. Each CDR3 is given with its conserved first and last residue. The order of the fields is J gene, D gene, V gene, clone size, CDR3 DNA, CDR3 protein. The D gene is left open where the match is weak. Not all rows give a size; the values are once, few, many and, for expanded clones, a class.

TRBJ2-1	TRBD1	TRBV20-1	NA	TGCAGTGCTAGTTTCGCGGGACAGGACTACAATGAGCAGTTCTTC	CSASFAGQDYNEQFF
TRBJ2-3	TRBD1	TRBV6-1	few	TGTGCCAGCAGACCCCCGGGACAGGGGGGGCCCACGCAGTATTTT	CASRPPGQGGPTQYF
TRBJ2-5	NA	TRBV12-5	NA	TGTGCTAGTGGTTTGGTATGGAGAAGACCTCCGCAAGAGACCCAGTACTTC	CASGLVWRRPPQETQYF
TRBJ2-1	TRBD2	TRBV29-1	many	TGCAGCGGAGGGACTAGCGATTTCTATGAGCAGTTCTTC	CSGGTSDFYEQFF
TRBJ2-1	TRBD2	TRBV27	NA	TGTGCCAGCAGTCCGTTGACTGTAGCGGGAGTTCAGGAGCAGTTCTTC	CASSPLTVAGVQEQFF
TRBJ2-7	NA	TRBV5-1	many	TGCGCCAGCAGCTCCTCGGACTTCCACTCCTACGAGCAGTACTTC	CASSSSDFHSYEQYF
TRBJ2-1	NA	TRBV29-1	many	TGCATGACAGTAGACTACAATGAGCAGTTCTTC	CMTVDYNEQFF
TRBJ2-1	TRBD1	TRBV11-2	NA	TGTGCCAGCAGCTTAGATAGGTTGGCAGGGGGAGCGAATGAGCAGTTCTTC	CASSLDRLAGGANEQFF
TRBJ2-3	TRBD2	TRBV11-2	few	TGTGCCAGCAGATCTCGGAAGGGAGGGAGTAGTTCAGATACGCAGTATTTT	CASRSRKGGSSSDTQYF
TRBJ2-2	NA	TRBV2	once	TGTGCCAGCCTAGAAGGTAGCGGAACCGGGGAGCTGTTTTTT	CASLEGSGTGELFF